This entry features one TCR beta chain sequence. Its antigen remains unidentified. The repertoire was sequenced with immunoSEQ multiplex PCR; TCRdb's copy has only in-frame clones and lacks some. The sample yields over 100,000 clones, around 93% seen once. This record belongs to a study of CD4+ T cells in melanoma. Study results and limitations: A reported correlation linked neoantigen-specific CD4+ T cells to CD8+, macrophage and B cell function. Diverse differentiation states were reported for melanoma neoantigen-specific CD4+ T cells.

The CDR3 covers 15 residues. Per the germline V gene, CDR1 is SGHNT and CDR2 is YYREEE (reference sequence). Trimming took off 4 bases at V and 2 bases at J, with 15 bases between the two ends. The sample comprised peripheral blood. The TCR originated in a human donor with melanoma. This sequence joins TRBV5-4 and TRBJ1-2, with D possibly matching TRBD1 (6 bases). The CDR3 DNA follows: TGTGCCAGCAGCAGACAACAGGGCTCAAACTATGGCTACACCTTC. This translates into CASSRQQGSNYGYTF.